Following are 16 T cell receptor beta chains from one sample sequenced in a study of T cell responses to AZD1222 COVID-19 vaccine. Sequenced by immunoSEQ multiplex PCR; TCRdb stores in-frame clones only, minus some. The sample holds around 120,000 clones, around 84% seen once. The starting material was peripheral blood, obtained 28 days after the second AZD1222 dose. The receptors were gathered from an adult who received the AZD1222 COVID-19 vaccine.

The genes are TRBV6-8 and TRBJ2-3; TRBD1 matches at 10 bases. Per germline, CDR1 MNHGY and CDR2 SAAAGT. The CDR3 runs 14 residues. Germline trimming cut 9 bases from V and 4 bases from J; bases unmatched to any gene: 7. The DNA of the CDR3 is TGTGCCAGGACAGGGGGCGGGAGCGCAGATACGCAGTATTTT. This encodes CARTGGGSADTQYF.

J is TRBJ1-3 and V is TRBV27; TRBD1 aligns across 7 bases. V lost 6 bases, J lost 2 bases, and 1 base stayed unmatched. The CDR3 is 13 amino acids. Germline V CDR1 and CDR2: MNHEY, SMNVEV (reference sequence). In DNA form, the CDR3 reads TGTGCCAGCAGGCAGGGGGCTGGAAACACCATATATTTT. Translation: CASRQGAGNTIYF.

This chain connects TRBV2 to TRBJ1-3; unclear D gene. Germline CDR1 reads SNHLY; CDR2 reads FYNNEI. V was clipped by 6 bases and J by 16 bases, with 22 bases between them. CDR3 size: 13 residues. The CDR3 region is CASREALPPGSYF. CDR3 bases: TGTGCCAGCAGGGAGGCCTTGCCCCCGGGTTCCTATTTT.

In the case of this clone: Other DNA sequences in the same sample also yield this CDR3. The DNA of the CDR3 is TGTGCCAGCAGCTTAAGTTCGTCCTACGAGCAGTACTTC. It translates to CASSLSSSYEQYF. The J gene is TRBJ2-7, the V gene TRBV11-2; no reliable D call. Germline V gene lookup returns CDR1 SGHAT and CDR2 FQNNGV. There are 13 residues in the CDR3. Trimming removed 2 bases at V and 1 base at J, with 6 bases between.

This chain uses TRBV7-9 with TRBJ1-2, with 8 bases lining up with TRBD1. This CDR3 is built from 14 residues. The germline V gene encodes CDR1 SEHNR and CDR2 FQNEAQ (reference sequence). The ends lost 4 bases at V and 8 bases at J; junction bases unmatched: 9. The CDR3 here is CASSSGGAHKGYTF. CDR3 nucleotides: TGTGCCAGCAGCTCAGGGGGCGCACATAAAGGCTACACCTTC.

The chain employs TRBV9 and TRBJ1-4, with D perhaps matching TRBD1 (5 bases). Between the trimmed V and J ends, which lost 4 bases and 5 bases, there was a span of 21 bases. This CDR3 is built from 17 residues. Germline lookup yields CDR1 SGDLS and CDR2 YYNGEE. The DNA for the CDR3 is TGTGCCAGCAGCCCTAGGGGACTCGAAAAAAAGAATGAAAAACTGTTTTTT. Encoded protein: CASSPRGLEKKNEKLFF. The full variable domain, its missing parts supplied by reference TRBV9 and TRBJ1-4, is DSGVTQTPKHLITATGQRVTLRCSPRSGDLSVYWYQQSLDQGLQFLIQYYNGEERAKGNILERFSAQQFPDLHSELNLSSLELGDSALYFCASSPRGLEKKNEKLFFGSGTQLSVL.

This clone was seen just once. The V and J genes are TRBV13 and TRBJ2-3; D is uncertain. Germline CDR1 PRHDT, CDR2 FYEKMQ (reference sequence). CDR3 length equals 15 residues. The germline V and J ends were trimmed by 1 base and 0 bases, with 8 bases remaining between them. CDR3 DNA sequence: TGTGCCAGCAGCTTAGCGGGTAAAAGCACAGATACGCAGTATTTT. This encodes CASSLAGKSTDTQYF.

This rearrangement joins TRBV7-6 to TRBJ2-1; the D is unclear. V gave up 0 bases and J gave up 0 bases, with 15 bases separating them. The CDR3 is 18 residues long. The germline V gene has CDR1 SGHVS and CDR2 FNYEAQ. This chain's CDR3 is CASSLAYPHPGSYNEQFF. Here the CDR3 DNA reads TGTGCCAGCAGCTTAGCCTATCCGCATCCAGGCTCCTACAATGAGCAGTTCTTC.

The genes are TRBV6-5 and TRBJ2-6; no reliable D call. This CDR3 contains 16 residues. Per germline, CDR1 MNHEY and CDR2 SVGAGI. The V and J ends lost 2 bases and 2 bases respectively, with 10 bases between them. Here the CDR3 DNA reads TGTGCCAGCAGTTACACCCAGGTTCCTGGGGCCAACGTCCTGACTTTC. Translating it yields CASSYTQVPGANVLTF.

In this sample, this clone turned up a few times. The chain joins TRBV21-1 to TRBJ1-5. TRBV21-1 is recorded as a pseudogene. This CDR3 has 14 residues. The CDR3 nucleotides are TGTGCCAACCCGAACTTTCCGGTTGGGCAGCCCCAGCATTTT. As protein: CANPNFPVGQPQHF.

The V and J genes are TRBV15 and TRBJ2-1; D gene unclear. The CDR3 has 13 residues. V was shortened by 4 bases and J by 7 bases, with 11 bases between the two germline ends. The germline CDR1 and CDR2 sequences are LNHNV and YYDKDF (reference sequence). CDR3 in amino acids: CATSKPPGNEQFF. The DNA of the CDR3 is TGTGCCACCAGCAAGCCCCCAGGAAATGAGCAGTTCTTC.

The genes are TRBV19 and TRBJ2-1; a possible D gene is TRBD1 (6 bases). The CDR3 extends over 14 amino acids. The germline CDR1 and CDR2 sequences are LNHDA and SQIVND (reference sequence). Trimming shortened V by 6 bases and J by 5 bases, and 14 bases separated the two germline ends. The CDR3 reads CASRGGHTNNEQFF. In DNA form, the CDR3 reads TGTGCCAGTAGAGGGGGACATACCAACAATGAGCAGTTCTTC.

Here the CDR3 reads CASSYGTGSYEQYF. CDR3 in DNA: TGCGCCAGCAGCTACGGGACAGGATCCTACGAGCAGTACTTC. V gene TRBV5-1 combines with J gene TRBJ2-7, with 8 bases aligning to TRBD1. V was clipped by 3 bases and J by 1 base; unmatched bases: 3. CDR1 and CDR2 from the germline V gene are SGHRS and YFSETQ. The CDR3 extends over 14 amino acids.

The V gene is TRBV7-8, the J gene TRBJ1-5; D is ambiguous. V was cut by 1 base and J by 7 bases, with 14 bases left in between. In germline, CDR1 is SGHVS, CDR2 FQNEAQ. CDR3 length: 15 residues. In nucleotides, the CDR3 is TGTGCCAGCAGCTTAGGCGATTACCCGCCGCAGCCCCAGCATTTT. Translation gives CASSLGDYPPQPQHF.

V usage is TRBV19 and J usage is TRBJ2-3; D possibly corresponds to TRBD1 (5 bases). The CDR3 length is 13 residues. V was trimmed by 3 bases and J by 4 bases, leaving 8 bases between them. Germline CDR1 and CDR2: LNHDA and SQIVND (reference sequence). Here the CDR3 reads CASSISGPDTQYF. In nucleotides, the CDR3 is TGTGCCAGTAGTATTTCAGGGCCAGATACGCAGTATTTT. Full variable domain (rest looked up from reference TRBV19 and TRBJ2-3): DGGITQSPKYLFRKEGQNVTLSCEQNLNHDAMYWYRQDPGQGLRLIYYSQIVNDFQKGDIAEGYSVSREKKESFPLTVTSAQKNPTAFYLCASSISGPDTQYFGPGTRLTVL.

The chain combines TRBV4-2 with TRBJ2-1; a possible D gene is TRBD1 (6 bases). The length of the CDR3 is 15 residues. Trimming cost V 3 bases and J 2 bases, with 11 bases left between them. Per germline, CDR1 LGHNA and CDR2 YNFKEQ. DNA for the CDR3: TGTGCCAGCAGCCAGGCACAGGGCCCCTACAATGAGCAGTTCTTC. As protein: CASSQAQGPYNEQFF.